This record looks at one T cell receptor beta chain sequence and its context. The data were taken from a study of T cell changes during pregnancy in multiple sclerosis. TCRdb's table, derived via immunoSEQ multiplex PCR, lists solely in-frame clones and lacks some. Here the sample spans 80,000 to 100,000 clones, approximately 90% being singletons. This CDR3 is built from 16 residues. The trim removed 1 base at V and 2 bases at J, leaving 5 bases unmatched. In germline, CDR1 is LNHDA, CDR2 SQIVND (reference sequence). The sequencing used peripheral blood, collected in the second trimester of pregnancy. This TCR was sampled from a female donor in good health, enrolled as a control in a pregnancy study. This rearrangement joins TRBV19 to TRBJ1-5, with TRBD1 matching 7 bases. The CDR3, as DNA: TGTGCCAGTAGTATAGGACAGGGTAGACGCAATCAGCCCCAGCATTTT. Translating gives CASSIGQGRRNQPQHF.